These T cell receptor beta chains were read from a single sample in a study of CD8 T cells in ankylosing spondylitis. TCRdb fed the 5' RACE reads into MiXCR, producing one record per CDR3 protein. The sample has 350,000 to 450,000 distinct CDR3 sequences, around 26% seen once. The sequenced material came from blood, either unsorted or a sorted T cell fraction (not recorded which). These receptor sequences come from a male donor with ankylosing spondylitis. The CDR3 runs from the conserved cysteine through the conserved F or W. D genes are given only for firm matches. Clone size is shown for a subset of rows, as once, few, many or a class of expanded clone.

j_call | d_call | clone_size | v_call | cdr3_aa | cdr3_nt
TRBJ2-1 | NA | NA | TRBV2 | CASSEEGASYNEQFF | TGTGCCAGCAGTGAGGAGGGGGCCTCCTACAATGAGCAGTTCTTC
TRBJ2-5 | NA | many | TRBV12-3/TRBV12-4 | CASSRTEETQYF | TGTGCCAGCAGCCGCACAGAGGAGACCCAGTACTTC
TRBJ1-1 | NA | NA | TRBV5-1 | CASKGGENTEAFF | TGCGCCAGCAAGGGCGGAGAGAACACTGAAGCTTTCTTT
TRBJ2-5 | NA | once | TRBV6-1 | CASSERVTRETQYF | TGTGCCAGCAGTGAAAGGGTTACTCGGGAGACCCAGTACTTC
TRBJ1-1 | NA | NA | TRBV30 | CAWSVGKKNTEAFF | TGTGCCTGGAGTGTTGGCAAGAAGAACACTGAAGCTTTCTTT
TRBJ2-4 | NA | NA | TRBV20-1 | CSARKGAYLAPRNIQYF | TGCAGTGCTAGAAAAGGGGCCTATTTAGCGCCCCGAAACATTCAGTACTTC
TRBJ2-4 | NA | NA | TRBV6-2/TRBV6-3 | CASSYSGAKNIQYF | TGTGCCAGCAGTTACTCGGGGGCCAAAAACATTCAGTACTTC
TRBJ2-3 | TRBD2 | few | TRBV20-1 | CSAGAGGYTDTQYF | TGCAGTGCTGGAGCGGGAGGCTACACAGATACGCAGTATTTT
TRBJ2-1 | TRBD2 | NA | TRBV11-2 | CASSLKGLARNEQFF | TGTGCCAGCAGCCTCAAGGGACTAGCGAGGAATGAGCAGTTCTTC
TRBJ1-2 | NA | NA | TRBV28 | CASSLHTGPGYTF | TGTGCCAGCAGTTTACACACAGGGCCGGGCTACACCTTC
TRBJ2-2 | NA | NA | TRBV5-1 | CASGDNGELFF | TGCGCCAGCGGCGATAACGGGGAGCTGTTTTTT
TRBJ2-5 | NA | few | TRBV5-1 | CASSYSGEETQYF | TGCGCCAGCAGCTATTCCGGAGAAGAGACCCAGTACTTC
TRBJ2-1 | NA | NA | TRBV9 | CASSGPNPGEAQFF | TGTGCCAGCAGCGGACCGAACCCGGGGGAAGCGCAGTTCTTC
TRBJ1-4 | NA | few | TRBV15 | CATSTSGSDEKLFF | TGTGCCACCAGCACATCAGGGAGTGATGAAAAACTGTTTTTT
TRBJ2-5 | TRBD2 | NA | TRBV20-1 | CSGGTSGREETQYF | TGCAGTGGGGGGACTAGCGGAAGAGAGGAGACCCAGTACTTC
TRBJ1-1 | TRBD1 | many | TRBV6-1 | CASMKQGQYTEAFF | TGTGCCAGCATGAAACAGGGGCAATACACTGAAGCTTTCTTT
TRBJ2-1 | TRBD2 | few | TRBV20-1 | CSASVAGLYNEQFF | TGCAGTGCTAGCGTAGCGGGGTTATACAATGAGCAGTTCTTC
TRBJ1-2 | TRBD1 | few | TRBV19 | CASTGQGASYGYTF | TGTGCCAGTACGGGACAGGGGGCCAGCTATGGCTACACCTTC
TRBJ1-5 | TRBD1 | few | TRBV19 | CASSSGQVMDSNQPQHF | TGTGCCAGTAGTTCCGGACAGGTCATGGATAGCAATCAGCCCCAGCATTTT
TRBJ2-3 | NA | few | TRBV11-2 | CASRPDATDTQYF | TGTGCCAGCAGACCGGACGCCACAGATACGCAGTATTTT
TRBJ2-2 | NA | many | TRBV12-3/TRBV12-4 | CASSLGMNTGELFF | TGTGCCAGCAGTTTGGGGATGAACACCGGGGAGCTGTTTTTT
TRBJ2-3 | NA | few | TRBV5-1 | CASSTVGSHDTQYF | TGCGCCAGCAGCACAGTTGGTAGCCATGATACGCAGTATTTT
TRBJ2-3 | NA | NA | TRBV7-7 | CASSPARVHTQYF | TGTGCCAGCAGCCCCGCCCGGGTGCATACGCAGTATTTT
TRBJ1-5 | NA | NA | TRBV3-1 | CASSQDMSGGQPQHF | TGTGCCAGCAGCCAAGATATGAGTGGTGGTCAGCCCCAGCATTTT
TRBJ2-1 | NA | NA | TRBV15 | CATSRLAKTGYNEQFF | TGTGCCACCAGCAGATTAGCGAAGACAGGATACAATGAGCAGTTCTTC
TRBJ1-1 | NA | NA | TRBV29-1 | CSVEKGGDAEAFF | TGCAGCGTTGAAAAAGGGGGGGACGCTGAAGCTTTCTTT
TRBJ1-3 | NA | NA | TRBV10-3 | CAISPGPSSGNTIYF | TGTGCCATCAGTCCGGGACCGAGCTCTGGAAACACCATATATTTT
TRBJ2-1 | TRBD2 | few | TRBV5-1 | CASSLSLGLAPSLYNEQFF | TGCGCCAGCAGCTTGAGTCTTGGACTAGCTCCTTCCCTCTACAATGAGCAGTTCTTC
TRBJ2-1 | TRBD2 | NA | TRBV12-3/TRBV12-4 | CASSQTSGGEQFF | TGTGCCAGCAGTCAAACTAGCGGTGGGGAGCAGTTCTTC
TRBJ1-5 | NA | few | TRBV5-6 | CASSTQGHQPQHF | TGTGCCAGCAGCACCCAGGGACATCAGCCCCAGCATTTT
TRBJ1-5 | NA | NA | TRBV18 | CASSTLDSQPQHF | TGTGCCAGCTCTACACTGGACAGTCAGCCCCAGCATTTT
TRBJ2-5 | NA | NA | TRBV24-1 | CATSDSGETQYF | TGTGCCACCAGTGATTCTGGAGAGACCCAGTACTTC
TRBJ1-2 | NA | NA | TRBV20-1 | CSAAQGPGGGYTF | TGCAGTGCTGCTCAGGGCCCGGGAGGGGGCTACACCTTC
TRBJ1-1 | NA | NA | TRBV24-1 | CATASHGTSNTEAFF | TGTGCCACCGCCTCCCACGGGACATCGAACACTGAAGCTTTCTTT
TRBJ2-1 | TRBD2 | few | TRBV7-2 | CASSLNGAGTSGEQFF | TGTGCCAGCAGCTTAAACGGTGCCGGGACTAGCGGAGAGCAGTTCTTC
TRBJ2-3 | TRBD2 | few | TRBV5-1 | CASSFGTNGDTQYF | TGCGCCAGCAGCTTCGGGACTAACGGAGATACGCAGTATTTT
TRBJ2-1 | NA | few | TRBV11-2 | CASSLVSALSNEQFF | TGTGCCAGCAGCTTAGTTAGCGCCCTGAGCAATGAGCAGTTCTTC
TRBJ2-7 | NA | NA | TRBV20-1 | CSAARDLYYEQYF | TGCAGTGCCGCCCGGGACTTATACTACGAGCAGTACTTC
TRBJ2-5 | NA | NA | TRBV6-2/TRBV6-3 | CASSRSRGQGQETQYF | TGTGCCAGCAGCCGTAGCCGGGGCCAGGGACAAGAGACCCAGTACTTC
TRBJ1-1 | NA | NA | TRBV7-2 | CASSLWPGEVEAFF | TGTGCCAGCAGCTTATGGCCAGGGGAGGTTGAAGCTTTCTTT
TRBJ2-1 | TRBD2 | NA | TRBV5-1 | CASSMGLAGSVEQFF | TGCGCCAGCAGCATGGGACTAGCGGGAAGTGTTGAGCAGTTCTTC
TRBJ2-2 | NA | NA | TRBV20-1 | CSAEPPLAGWRGTGELFF | TGCAGTGCTGAACCACCCCTAGCTGGTTGGCGCGGCACCGGGGAGCTGTTTTTT
TRBJ2-1 | TRBD2 | NA | TRBV6-1 | CASRRTSDHYNEQFF | TGTGCCAGCAGGCGAACTAGCGACCATTACAATGAGCAGTTCTTC
TRBJ1-1 | TRBD1 | NA | TRBV20-1 | CRVPTGKNTEAFF | TGCAGGGTACCGACAGGGAAGAACACTGAAGCTTTCTTT
TRBJ2-1 | TRBD1 | few | TRBV6-1 | CASRIQGDFYNEQFF | TGTGCCAGCAGAATACAGGGGGATTTCTACAATGAGCAGTTCTTC
TRBJ1-1 | NA | NA | TRBV7-9 | CASSPEFVNTEAFF | TGTGCCAGCAGCCCAGAGTTTGTGAACACTGAAGCTTTCTTT
TRBJ2-1 | NA | NA | TRBV5-1 | CASSLDGQSSYNEQFF | TGCGCCAGCAGCTTGGACGGACAGAGCTCCTACAATGAGCAGTTCTTC
TRBJ1-1 | TRBD1 | few | TRBV27 | CASSARQGWLAFF | TGTGCCAGCAGTGCGAGACAGGGTTGGTTGGCTTTCTTT
TRBJ2-3 | TRBD2 | NA | TRBV12-3/TRBV12-4 | CASSFGRGSSGRTQMTSTDTQYF | TGTGCCAGCAGTTTCGGGCGGGGGTCAAGCGGGAGGACCCAAATGACTAGCACAGATACGCAGTATTTT
TRBJ2-7 | NA | NA | TRBV3-1 | CASSSTGYEQYF | TGTGCCAGCAGCTCCACAGGTTACGAGCAGTACTTC
TRBJ1-3 | NA | NA | TRBV20-1 | CSASGGVSGNTIYF | TGCAGTGCTAGCGGAGGGGTTTCTGGAAACACCATATATTTT
TRBJ2-5 | TRBD2 | NA | TRBV7-8 | CASSLRTSGGPQYF | TGTGCCAGCAGCTTGAGGACTAGCGGGGGGCCCCAGTACTTC